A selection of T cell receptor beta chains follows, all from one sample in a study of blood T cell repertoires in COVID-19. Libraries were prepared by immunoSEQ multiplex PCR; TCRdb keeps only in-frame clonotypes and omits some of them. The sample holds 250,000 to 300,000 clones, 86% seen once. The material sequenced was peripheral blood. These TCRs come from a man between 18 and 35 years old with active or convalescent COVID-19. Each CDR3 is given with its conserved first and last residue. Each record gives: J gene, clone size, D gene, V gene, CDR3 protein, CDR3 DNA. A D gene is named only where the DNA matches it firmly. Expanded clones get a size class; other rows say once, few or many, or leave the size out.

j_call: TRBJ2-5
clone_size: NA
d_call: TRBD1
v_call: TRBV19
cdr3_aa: CASSIDRDRGWEETQYF
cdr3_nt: TGTGCCAGTAGTATAGATCGGGACAGGGGGTGGGAAGAGACCCAGTACTTC

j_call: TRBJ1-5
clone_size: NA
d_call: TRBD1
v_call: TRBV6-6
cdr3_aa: CASSYLTGDQPQHF
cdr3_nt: TGTGCCAGCAGTTACTTGACAGGGGATCAGCCCCAGCATTTT

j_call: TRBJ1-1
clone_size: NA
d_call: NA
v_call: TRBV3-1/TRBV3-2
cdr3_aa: CASSPPGGRKTEAFF
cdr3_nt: TGTGCCAGCAGCCCACCGGGAGGCCGAAAGACTGAAGCTTTCTTT

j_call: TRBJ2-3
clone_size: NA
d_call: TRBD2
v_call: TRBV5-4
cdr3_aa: CASSLGSGSGGTQYF
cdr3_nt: TGTGCCAGCAGCTTGGGAAGCGGGAGTGGGGGTACGCAGTATTTT

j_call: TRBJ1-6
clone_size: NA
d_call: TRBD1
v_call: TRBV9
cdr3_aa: CASSTGGLLNSPLHF
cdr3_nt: TGTGCCAGCAGCACAGGGGGCCTTCTCAATTCACCCCTCCACTTT

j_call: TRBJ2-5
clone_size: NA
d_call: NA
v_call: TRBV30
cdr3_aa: CAWTLGGQETQYF
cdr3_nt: TGTGCCTGGACTTTGGGGGGTCAAGAGACCCAGTACTTC

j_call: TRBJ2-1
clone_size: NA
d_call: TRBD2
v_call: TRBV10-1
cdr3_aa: CASSKTSGSTNEQFF
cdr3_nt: TGCGCCAGCAGTAAGACTAGCGGGAGTACCAATGAGCAGTTCTTC

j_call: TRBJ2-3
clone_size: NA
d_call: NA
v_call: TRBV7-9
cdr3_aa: CASSPPLVDTQYF
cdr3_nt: TGTGCCAGCAGCCCCCCATTAGTCGATACGCAGTATTTT

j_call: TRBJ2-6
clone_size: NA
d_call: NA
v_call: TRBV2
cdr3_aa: CASSRDQALAGANVLTF
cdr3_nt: TGTGCCAGCAGCCGGGATCAAGCGCTGGCCGGGGCCAACGTCCTGACTTTC

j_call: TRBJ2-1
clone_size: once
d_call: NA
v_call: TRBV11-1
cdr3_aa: CASSPTDNEQFF
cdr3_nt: TGTGCCAGCAGCCCGACAGACAATGAGCAGTTCTTC

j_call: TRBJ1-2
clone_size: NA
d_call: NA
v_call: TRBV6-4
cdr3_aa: CASRRHSGIVDGYTF
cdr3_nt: TGTGCCAGCAGACGTCATTCGGGGATAGTGGATGGCTACACCTTC

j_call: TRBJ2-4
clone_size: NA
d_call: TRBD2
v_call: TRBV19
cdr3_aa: CASSDTASGGAGVQYF
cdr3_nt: TGTGCCAGTAGCGATACCGCTAGCGGGGGGGCCGGAGTTCAGTACTTC

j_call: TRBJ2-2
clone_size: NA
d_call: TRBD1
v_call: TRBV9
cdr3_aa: CASSGYTGGGGELFF
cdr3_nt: TGTGCCAGCAGCGGATACACAGGGGGCGGCGGGGAGCTGTTTTTT

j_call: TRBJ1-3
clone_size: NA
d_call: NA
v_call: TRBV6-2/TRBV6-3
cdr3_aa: CASSPKGLAGGRGNTIYF
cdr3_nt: TGTGCCAGCAGCCCTAAGGGTCTGGCAGGCGGGAGAGGAAACACCATATATTTT

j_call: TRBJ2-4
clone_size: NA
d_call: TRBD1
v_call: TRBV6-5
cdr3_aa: CASGRDRKNIQYF
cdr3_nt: TGTGCCAGTGGAAGGGACAGAAAAAACATTCAGTACTTC

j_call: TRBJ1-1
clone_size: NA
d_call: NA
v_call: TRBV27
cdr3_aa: CASSFGQPGTEAFF
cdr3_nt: TGTGCCAGCAGTTTCGGACAGCCTGGAACTGAAGCTTTCTTT

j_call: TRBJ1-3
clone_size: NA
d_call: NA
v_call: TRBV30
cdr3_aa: CAWSRFSYTIYF
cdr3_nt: TGTGCCTGGAGCAGGTTCAGCTACACCATATATTTT

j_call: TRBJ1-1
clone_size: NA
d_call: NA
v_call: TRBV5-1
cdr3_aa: CASSLGEVYTEAFF
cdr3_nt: TGCGCCAGCAGCTTAGGGGAGGTGTACACTGAAGCTTTCTTT

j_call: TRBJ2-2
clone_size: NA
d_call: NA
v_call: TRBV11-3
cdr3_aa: CASSPGQGNTGELFF
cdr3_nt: TGTGCCAGCAGCCCAGGGCAGGGGAACACCGGGGAGCTGTTTTTT

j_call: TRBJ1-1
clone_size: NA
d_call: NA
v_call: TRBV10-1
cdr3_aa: CASSLTYRVWLYTEAFF
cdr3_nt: TGCGCCAGCAGCCTCACTTACAGGGTTTGGTTGTACACTGAAGCTTTCTTT

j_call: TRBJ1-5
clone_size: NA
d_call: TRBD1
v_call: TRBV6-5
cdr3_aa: CASGGQGVQPQHF
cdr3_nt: TGTGCCAGCGGGGGACAGGGGGTTCAGCCCCAGCATTTT

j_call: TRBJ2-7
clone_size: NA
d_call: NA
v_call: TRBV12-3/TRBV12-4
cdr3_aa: CASSFGGYEQYF
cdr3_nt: TGTGCCAGCAGTTTTGGAGGATACGAGCAGTACTTC

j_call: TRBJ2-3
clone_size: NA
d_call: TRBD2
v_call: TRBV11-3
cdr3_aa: CASSLGGGRPGRNTQYF
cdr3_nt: TGTGCCAGCAGCTTAGGGGGCGGGAGGCCGGGGAGGAATACGCAGTATTTT

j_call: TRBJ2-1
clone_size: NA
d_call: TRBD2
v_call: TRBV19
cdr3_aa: CASDSGRNFNEQFF
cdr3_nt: TGTGCCAGTGATAGCGGGAGGAACTTTAATGAGCAGTTCTTC

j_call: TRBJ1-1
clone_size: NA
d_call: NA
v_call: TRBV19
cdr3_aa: CASSIDKNTEAFF
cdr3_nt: TGTGCCAGTAGTATAGACAAGAACACTGAAGCTTTCTTT

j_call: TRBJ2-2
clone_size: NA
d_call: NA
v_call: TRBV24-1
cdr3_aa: CATSDRTEEWTGELFF
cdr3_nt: TGTGCCACCAGTGACCGGACAGAGGAGTGGACCGGGGAGCTGTTTTTT

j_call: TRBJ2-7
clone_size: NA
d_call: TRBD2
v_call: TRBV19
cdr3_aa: CASSGTSGAYEQYF
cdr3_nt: TGTGCCAGTAGTGGCACTAGCGGCGCCTACGAGCAGTACTTC

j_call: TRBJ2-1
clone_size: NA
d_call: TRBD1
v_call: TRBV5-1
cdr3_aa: CASSPNRGTYNEQFF
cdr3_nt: TGCGCCAGCAGCCCGAACAGGGGAACCTACAATGAGCAGTTCTTC